This TCR beta chain was profiled in a study of T cells in Graves' hyperthyroidism and ophthalmopathy. In the study overall: Prior to any treatment, at the point of initial diagnosis, peripheral blood was collected.

Germline values: CDR1 SGHRS, CDR2 YFSETQ. Trimming shortened V by 3 bases and J by 6 bases, and 16 bases separated the two germline ends. The CDR3 extends over 15 amino acids. Using RNA transcripts as the source, TCR beta CDR3 regions were amplified. A first-round RT-PCR of the TCR CDR3 used the HTBI primer set. A single record per CDR3 protein comes from TCRdb applying MiXCR to the multiplex PCR reads. The sample comprises approximately 600,000 distinct CDR3 sequences, about 17% of which are singletons, and around 3.9% rests with the top ten. This receptor was identified in a woman aged 25 to 39 with Graves' hyperthyroidism. Sequencing input: blood. This chain connects TRBV5-1 to TRBJ2-1; D might be TRBD2 (5 bases). CDR3 DNA sequence: TGCGCCAGCAGCTCCCAAGCGGACCCCTTCAATGAGCAGTTCTTC. Amino acid sequence: CASSSQADPFNEQFF. The variable domain in full, with the rest retrieved from reference TRBV5-1 and TRBJ2-1, is KAGVTQTPRYLIKTRGQQVTLSCSPISGHRSVSWYQQTPGQGLQFLFEYFSETQRNKGNFPGRFSGRQFSNSRSEMNVSTLELGDSALYLCASSSQADPFNEQFFGPGTRLTVL.